One T cell receptor beta chain is described in this entry. Its antigen is still unknown. Germline V gene data show CDR1 as SGHNT and CDR2 as YYREEE (reference sequence). The V and J ends lost 0 bases and 5 bases respectively, with 11 bases between them. The CDR3 extends over 14 amino acids. This record comes from a study of T cell clones after liver transplantation. The wider study: A pre-transplant mixed lymphocyte reaction with TCRbeta sequencing defined graft-donor-reactive clones followed in post-transplant blood. Until 12-24 months post-transplant, subjects got standard immunosuppression and no induction. Tolerant meant at least one year fully off immunosuppression without liver enzymes above twice normal.

Sequenced by immunoSEQ multiplex PCR; TCRdb stores in-frame clones only, minus some. The data show some 120,000 clones, 90% seen once. Study-wide results and caveats: Donor-reactive sequences fell more than third party-reactive ones, suggesting partial deletion.

The sequence was collected from a human patient who received a liver transplant. T cells may partly derive from the graft donor. The chain links TRBV5-4 to TRBJ1-2; D not certain. This specimen was CD4+ T cells from blood, taken 12 months after liver transplant. The CDR3 loop reads CASSLDYSTYGYTF. The CDR3 DNA sequence: TGTGCCAGCAGCTTGGACTATTCTACATATGGCTACACCTTC.